The next 3 T cell receptor beta chains were all read from a single sample in a study of CD8 T cells in ankylosing spondylitis. The study's findings and limits: A TCR beta motif made of eight highly homologous variants seemed typical of ankylosing spondylitis blood.

TCRdb reprocessed the 5' RACE reads via MiXCR and lists one record per CDR3 protein. The data contain more than 400,000 distinct CDR3 sequences, roughly 5% of them singletons. For these TCRs, the target antigens are not known. Sequenced: blood, either unsorted or a sorted T cell fraction (not recorded which). Receptor source: a male donor with ankylosing spondylitis.

This clonotype was counted at least ten times. The genes are TRBV12-3 or TRBV12-4 and TRBJ2-7; D is undetermined. Trimming took 4 bases from V and 5 from J, leaving 15 bases between them. The CDR3 totals 14 residues. The CDR3 region is CASSSARSGHEQYF. As DNA, the CDR3 is TGTGCCAGCAGTTCGGCGCGATCAGGCCACGAGCAGTACTTC.

This clonotype turned up a few times. The chain combines TRBV14 with TRBJ1-1; maybe TRBD1 (5 bases). The germline V gene encodes CDR1 SGHDN and CDR2 FVKESK. Trimming removed 1 base at V and 6 bases at J, with 12 bases between. The CDR3 runs 14 residues. The CDR3 protein is CASSQGGVGAEAFF. Written as DNA, the CDR3 is TGTGCCAGCAGCCAAGGCGGGGTGGGGGCTGAAGCTTTCTTT.

This clonotype has more than one count but fewer than ten. The chain joins TRBV10-3 to TRBJ1-5; D remains unclear. Germline assignment: CDR1 ENHRY and CDR2 SYGVKD. The CDR3 length is 15 residues. With 3 bases removed from V and 1 base from J, the gap between germline ends came to 10 bases. As DNA, the CDR3 is TGTGCCATCAGTGACCCGGGCCTCAGCAATCAGCCCCAGCATTTT. Amino acid sequence: CAISDPGLSNQPQHF.